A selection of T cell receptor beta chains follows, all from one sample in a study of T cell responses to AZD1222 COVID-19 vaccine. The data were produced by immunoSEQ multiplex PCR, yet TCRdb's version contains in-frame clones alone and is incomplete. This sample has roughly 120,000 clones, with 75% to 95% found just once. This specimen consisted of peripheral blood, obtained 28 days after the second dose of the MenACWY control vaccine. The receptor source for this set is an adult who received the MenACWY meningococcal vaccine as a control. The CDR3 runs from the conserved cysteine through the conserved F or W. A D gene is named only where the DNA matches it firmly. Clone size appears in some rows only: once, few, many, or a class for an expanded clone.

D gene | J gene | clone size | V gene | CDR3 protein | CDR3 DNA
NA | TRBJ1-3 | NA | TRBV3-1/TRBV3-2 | CASSQGFGNTIYF | TGTGCCAGCAGCCAGGGTTTTGGAAACACCATATATTTT
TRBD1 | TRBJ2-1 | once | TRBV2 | CASSEDLGQGARSLTYNEQFF | TGTGCCAGCAGTGAAGATCTTGGACAGGGGGCGCGAAGCTTAACCTACAATGAGCAGTTCTTC
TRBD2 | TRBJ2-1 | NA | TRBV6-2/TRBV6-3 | CASTPYDSGLAIVNEQFF | TGTGCCAGCACCCCATACGACTCGGGACTAGCGATAGTTAATGAGCAGTTCTTC
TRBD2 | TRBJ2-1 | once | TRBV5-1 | CASSVPGLAGGHNEQFF | TGCGCCAGCAGCGTCCCCGGACTAGCGGGGGGTCATAATGAGCAGTTCTTC
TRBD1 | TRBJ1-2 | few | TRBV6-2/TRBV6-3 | CASSYSETGYGYTF | TGTGCCAGCAGTTACTCCGAGACAGGGTATGGCTACACCTTC
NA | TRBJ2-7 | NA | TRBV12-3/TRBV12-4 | CASGLGYEQYF | TGTGCCAGCGGGCTTGGCTACGAGCAGTACTTC
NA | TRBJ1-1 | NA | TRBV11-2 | CASSLYKGQPEAFF | TGTGCCAGCAGCTTGTACAAGGGGCAGCCTGAAGCTTTCTTT
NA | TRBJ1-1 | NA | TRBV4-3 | CASSQDLRVSTEAFF | TGCGCCAGCAGCCAAGATCTGAGGGTATCCACTGAAGCTTTCTTT
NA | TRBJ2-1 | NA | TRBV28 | CASSPPLAVPRNEQFF | TGTGCCAGCAGCCCCCCCTTGGCGGTCCCTCGGAATGAGCAGTTCTTC
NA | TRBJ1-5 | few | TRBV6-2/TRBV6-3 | CASSTPGYLYQPQHF | TGTGCCAGCAGTACGCCGGGATACTTATATCAGCCCCAGCATTTT
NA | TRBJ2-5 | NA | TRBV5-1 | CASSLAWGLQETQYF | TGCGCCAGCAGCCTAGCTTGGGGGTTACAAGAGACCCAGTACTTC
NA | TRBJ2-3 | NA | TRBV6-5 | CASSSPAVDTQYF | TGTGCCAGCAGTTCCCCCGCCGTGGATACGCAGTATTTT
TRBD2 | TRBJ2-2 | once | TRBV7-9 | CASSFYGLADTGELFF | TGTGCCAGCAGCTTCTACGGACTAGCGGACACCGGGGAGCTGTTTTTT
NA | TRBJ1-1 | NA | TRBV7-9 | CASTPFQGAEAFF | TGTGCCAGCACCCCTTTTCAGGGCGCTGAAGCTTTCTTT
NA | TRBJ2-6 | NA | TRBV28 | CGTGLSGANVLTF | TGTGGCACAGGCCTCTCTGGGGCCAACGTCCTGACTTTC
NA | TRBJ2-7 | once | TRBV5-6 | CASSLVGSNEQYF | TGTGCCAGCAGCTTGGTAGGCTCGAACGAGCAGTACTTC
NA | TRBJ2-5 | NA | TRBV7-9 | CASSFSLGPQETQYF | TGTGCCAGCAGCTTCTCTCTGGGGCCCCAAGAGACCCAGTACTTC
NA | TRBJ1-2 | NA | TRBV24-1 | CATSDPASTYGYTF | TGTGCCACCAGTGACCCTGCCAGCACCTATGGCTACACCTTC
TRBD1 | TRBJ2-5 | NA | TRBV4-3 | CASSQDLTGWQETQYF | TGCGCCAGCAGCCAAGATCTGACAGGGTGGCAAGAGACCCAGTACTTC
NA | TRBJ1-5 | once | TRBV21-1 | CASIPNRGSNQPQHF | TGTGCCAGCATCCCTAACAGGGGCAGCAATCAGCCCCAGCATTTT
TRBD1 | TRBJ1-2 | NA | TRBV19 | CASSLRPGQDNYGYTF | TGTGCCAGTAGTCTCCGACCGGGACAGGATAACTATGGCTACACCTTC
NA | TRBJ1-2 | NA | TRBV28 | CASSLGRNTNYGYTF | TGTGCCAGCAGTTTGGGACGCAACACCAACTATGGCTACACCTTC
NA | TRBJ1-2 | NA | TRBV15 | CATSRAGQTGGYTF | TGTGCCACCAGCAGAGCCGGACAGACTGGGGGCTACACCTTC
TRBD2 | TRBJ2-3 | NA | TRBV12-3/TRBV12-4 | CASSLAATDTQYF | TGTGCCAGCAGTCTAGCGGCCACAGATACGCAGTATTTT
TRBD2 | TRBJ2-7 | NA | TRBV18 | CASSSWGTSGRAATYEQYF | TGTGCCAGCTCATCGTGGGGTACTAGCGGGAGGGCCGCGACCTACGAGCAGTACTTC
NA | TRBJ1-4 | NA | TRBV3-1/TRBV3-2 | CASSQVRGATNEKLFF | TGTGCCAGCAGCCAAGTCCGGGGTGCAACTAATGAAAAACTGTTTTTT
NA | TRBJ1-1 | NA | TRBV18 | CASSSGRTEAFF | TGTGCCAGCTCCTCCGGACGCACTGAAGCTTTCTTT
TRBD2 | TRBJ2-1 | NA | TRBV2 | CASSERRLAGSNEQFF | TGTGCCAGCAGTGAACGTCGACTAGCGGGGAGCAATGAGCAGTTCTTC
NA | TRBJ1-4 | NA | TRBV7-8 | CASSGEGVTNEKLFF | TGTGCCAGCAGCGGGGAAGGGGTAACTAATGAAAAACTGTTTTTT
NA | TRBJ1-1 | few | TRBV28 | CASSFGRRYTEAFF | TGTGCCAGCAGTTTCGGGCGGAGATACACTGAAGCTTTCTTT
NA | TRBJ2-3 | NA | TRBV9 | CASSALINTDTQYF | TGTGCCAGCAGCGCCCTGATCAACACAGATACGCAGTATTTT
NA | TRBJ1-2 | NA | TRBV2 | CASRGTAYGYTF | TGTGCCAGCAGGGGGACGGCCTATGGCTACACCTTC
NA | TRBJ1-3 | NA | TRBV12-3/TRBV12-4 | CASSPRAGNTIYF | TGTGCCAGCAGTCCCCGGGCTGGAAACACCATATATTTT
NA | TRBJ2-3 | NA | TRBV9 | CASSVGTDTQYF | TGTGCCAGCAGCGTAGGGACAGATACGCAGTATTTT
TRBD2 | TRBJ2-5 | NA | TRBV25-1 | CASSPGTSGGIQETQYF | TGTGCCAGCAGTCCGGGGACTAGCGGGGGGATCCAAGAGACCCAGTACTTC
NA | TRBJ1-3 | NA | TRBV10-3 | CAITPRANPFSGGNTIYF | TGTGCCATCACCCCCCGGGCCAACCCTTTTTCGGGTGGAAACACCATATATTTT
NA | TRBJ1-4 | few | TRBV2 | CASSEGTVGPGKLFF | TGTGCCAGCAGTGAAGGGACCGTCGGACCTGGAAAACTGTTTTTT
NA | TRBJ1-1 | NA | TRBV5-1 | CASSLEAGNTEAFF | TGCGCCAGCAGCTTGGAGGCAGGGAACACTGAAGCTTTCTTT